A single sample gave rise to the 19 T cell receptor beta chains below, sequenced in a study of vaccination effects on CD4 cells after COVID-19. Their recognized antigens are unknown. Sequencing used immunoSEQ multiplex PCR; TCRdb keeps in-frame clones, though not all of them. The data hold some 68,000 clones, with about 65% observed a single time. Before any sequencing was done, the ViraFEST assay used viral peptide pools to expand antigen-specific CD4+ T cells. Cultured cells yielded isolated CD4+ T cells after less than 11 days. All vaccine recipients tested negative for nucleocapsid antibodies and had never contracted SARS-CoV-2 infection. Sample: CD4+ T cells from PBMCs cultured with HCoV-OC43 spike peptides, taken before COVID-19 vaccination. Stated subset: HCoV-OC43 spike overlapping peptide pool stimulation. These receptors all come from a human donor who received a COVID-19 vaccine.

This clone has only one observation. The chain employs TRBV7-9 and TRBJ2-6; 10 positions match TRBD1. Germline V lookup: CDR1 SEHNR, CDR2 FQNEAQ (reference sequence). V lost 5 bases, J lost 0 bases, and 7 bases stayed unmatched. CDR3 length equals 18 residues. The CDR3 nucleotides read TGTGCCAGCAGCATCCCGACAGGGGGCGGCTCTGGGGCCAACGTCCTGACTTTC. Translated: CASSIPTGGGSGANVLTF.

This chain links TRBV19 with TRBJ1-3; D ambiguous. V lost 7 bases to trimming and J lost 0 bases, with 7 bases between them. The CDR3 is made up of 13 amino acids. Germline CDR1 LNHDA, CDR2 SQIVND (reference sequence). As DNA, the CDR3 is TGTGCCAGTATAAGGCACTCTGGAAACACCATATATTTT. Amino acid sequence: CASIRHSGNTIYF.

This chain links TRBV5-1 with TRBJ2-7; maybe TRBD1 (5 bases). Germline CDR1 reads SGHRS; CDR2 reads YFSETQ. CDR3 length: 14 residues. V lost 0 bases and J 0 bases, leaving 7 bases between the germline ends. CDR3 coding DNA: TGCGCCAGCAGCTTGGGGGGCGACTCCTACGAGCAGTACGTC. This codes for CASSLGGDSYEQYV.

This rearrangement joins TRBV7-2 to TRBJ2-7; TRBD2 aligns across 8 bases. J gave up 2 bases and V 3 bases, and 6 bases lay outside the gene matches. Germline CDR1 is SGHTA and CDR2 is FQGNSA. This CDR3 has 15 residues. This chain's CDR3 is CASSFGVSGAYEQYV. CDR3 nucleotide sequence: TGTGCCAGCAGCTTTGGGGTTAGCGGGGCCTACGAGCAGTACGTC.

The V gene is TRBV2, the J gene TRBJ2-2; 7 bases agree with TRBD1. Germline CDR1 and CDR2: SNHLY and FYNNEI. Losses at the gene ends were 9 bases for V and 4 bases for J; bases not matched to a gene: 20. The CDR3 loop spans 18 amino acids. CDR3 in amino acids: CASTLLNRGGDGTGELFF. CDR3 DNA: TGTGCCAGTACTCTTCTGAACAGGGGTGGCGATGGCACCGGGGAGCTGTTTTTT.

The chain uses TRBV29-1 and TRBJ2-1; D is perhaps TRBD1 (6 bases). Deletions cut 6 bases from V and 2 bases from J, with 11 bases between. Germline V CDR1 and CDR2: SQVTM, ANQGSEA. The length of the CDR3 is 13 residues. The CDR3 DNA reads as TGCAGCGTAGACAGGTCCACCTACAATGAGCAGTTCTTC. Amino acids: CSVDRSTYNEQFF.

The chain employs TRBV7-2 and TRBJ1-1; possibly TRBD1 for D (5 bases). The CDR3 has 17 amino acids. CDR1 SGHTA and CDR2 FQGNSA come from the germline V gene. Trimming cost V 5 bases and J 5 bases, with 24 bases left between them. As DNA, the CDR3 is TGTGCCAGCAGCCCCTCCCACCGCCCCGACCGGGGGACTGAAGCTTTCTTT. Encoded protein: CASSPSHRPDRGTEAFF.

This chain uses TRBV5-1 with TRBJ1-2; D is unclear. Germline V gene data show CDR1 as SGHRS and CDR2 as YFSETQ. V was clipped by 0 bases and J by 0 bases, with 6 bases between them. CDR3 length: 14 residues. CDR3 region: CASSLDDTNYGYTF. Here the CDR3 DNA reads TGCGCCAGCAGCTTGGACGACACTAACTATGGCTACACCTTC.

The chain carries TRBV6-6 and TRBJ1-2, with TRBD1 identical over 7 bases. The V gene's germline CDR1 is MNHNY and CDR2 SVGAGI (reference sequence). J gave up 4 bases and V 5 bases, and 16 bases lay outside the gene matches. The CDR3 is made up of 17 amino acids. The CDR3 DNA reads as TGTGCCAGCAGTCCGGACAGGCGATCAACTCTTTTCTATGGCTACACCTTC. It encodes CASSPDRRSTLFYGYTF.

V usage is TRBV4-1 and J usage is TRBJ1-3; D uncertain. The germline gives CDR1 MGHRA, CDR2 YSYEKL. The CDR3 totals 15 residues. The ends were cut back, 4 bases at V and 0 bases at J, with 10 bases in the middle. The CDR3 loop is CASSREGGSGNTIYF. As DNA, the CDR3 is TGCGCCAGCAGCCGGGAGGGTGGCTCTGGAAACACCATATATTTT.

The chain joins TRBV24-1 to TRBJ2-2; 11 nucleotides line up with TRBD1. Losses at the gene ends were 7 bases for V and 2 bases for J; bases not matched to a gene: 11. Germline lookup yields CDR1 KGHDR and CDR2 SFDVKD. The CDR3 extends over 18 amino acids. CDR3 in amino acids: CATSPYSGTGGNTGELFF. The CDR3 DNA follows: TGTGCCACCAGCCCATACTCCGGGACAGGGGGAAACACCGGGGAGCTGTTTTTT.

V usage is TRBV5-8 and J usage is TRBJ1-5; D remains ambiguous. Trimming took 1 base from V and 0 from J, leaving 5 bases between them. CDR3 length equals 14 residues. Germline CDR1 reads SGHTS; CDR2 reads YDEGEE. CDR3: CASSLRVSNQPQHF. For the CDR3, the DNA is TGTGCCAGCAGCTTGAGAGTTAGCAATCAGCCCCAGCATTTT.

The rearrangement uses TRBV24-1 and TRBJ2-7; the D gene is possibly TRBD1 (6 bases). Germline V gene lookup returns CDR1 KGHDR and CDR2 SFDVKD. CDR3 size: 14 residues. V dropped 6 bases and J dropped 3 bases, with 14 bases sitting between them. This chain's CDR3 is CATSKGTYIYEQYV. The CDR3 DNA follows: TGTGCCACCAGTAAGGGGACATATATCTACGAGCAGTACGTC.

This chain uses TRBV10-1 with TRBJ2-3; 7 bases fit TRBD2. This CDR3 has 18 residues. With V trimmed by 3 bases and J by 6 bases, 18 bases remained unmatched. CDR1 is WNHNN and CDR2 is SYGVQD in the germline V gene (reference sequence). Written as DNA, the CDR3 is TGCGCCAGCAGTGAAGGAGGATGGGGGGGATTACCCCAGGATACGCAGTATTTT. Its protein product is CASSEGGWGGLPQDTQYF.

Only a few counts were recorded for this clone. The chain's CDR3 is CASSLQTGYAIYF. The CDR3 DNA follows: TGCGCCAGCAGCTTGCAAACAGGGTACGCCATATATTTT. The rearrangement uses TRBV5-1 and TRBJ1-3, with D perhaps TRBD1 (6 bases). CDR3 length: 13 amino acids. Germline CDR1 SGHRS, CDR2 YFSETQ. Trimming took off 1 base at V and 11 bases at J, with 13 bases between the two ends. Filled out from reference TRBV5-1 and TRBJ1-3, the complete variable domain reads KAGVTQTPRYLIKTRGQQVTLSCSPISGHRSVSWYQQTPGQGLQFLFEYFSETQRNKGNFPGRFSGRQFSNSRSEMNVSTLELGDSALYLCASSLQTGYAIYFGEGSWLTVV.

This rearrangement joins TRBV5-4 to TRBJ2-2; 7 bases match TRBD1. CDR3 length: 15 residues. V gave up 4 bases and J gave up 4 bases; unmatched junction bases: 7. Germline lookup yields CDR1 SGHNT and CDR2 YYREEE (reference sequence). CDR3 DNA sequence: TGTGCCAGCAGCGACGGGACAGAACGCACCGGGGAGCTGTTTTTT. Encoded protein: CASSDGTERTGELFF.

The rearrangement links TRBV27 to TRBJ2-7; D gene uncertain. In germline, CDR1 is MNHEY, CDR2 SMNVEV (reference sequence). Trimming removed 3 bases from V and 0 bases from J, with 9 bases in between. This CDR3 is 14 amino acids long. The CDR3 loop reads CASSFGFSSYEQYV. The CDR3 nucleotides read TGTGCCAGCAGTTTTGGGTTCAGCTCCTACGAGCAGTACGTC.

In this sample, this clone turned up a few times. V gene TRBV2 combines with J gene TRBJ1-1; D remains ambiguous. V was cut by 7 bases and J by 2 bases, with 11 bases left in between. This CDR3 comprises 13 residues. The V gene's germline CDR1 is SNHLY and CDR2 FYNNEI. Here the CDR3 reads CASTKQINTEAFF. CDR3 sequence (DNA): TGTGCCAGCACCAAACAGATAAACACTGAAGCTTTCTTT. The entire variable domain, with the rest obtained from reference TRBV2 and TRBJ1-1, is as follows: EPEVTQTPSHQVTQMGQEVILRCVPISNHLYFYWYRQILGQKVEFLVSFYNNEISEKSEIFDDQFSVERPDGSNFTLKIRSTKLEDSAMYFCASTKQINTEAFFGQGTRLTVV.

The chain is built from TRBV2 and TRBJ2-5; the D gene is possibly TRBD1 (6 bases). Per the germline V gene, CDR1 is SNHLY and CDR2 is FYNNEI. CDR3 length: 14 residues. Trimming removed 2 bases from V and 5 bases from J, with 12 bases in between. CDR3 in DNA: TGTGCCAGCAGTGAACTCGGGACACGGGAGACCCAGTACTTC. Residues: CASSELGTRETQYF.